Each of the 13 T cell receptor beta chains below was sequenced from the same sample in a study of cytomegalovirus exposure and HLA in healthy donors. 60 Vbeta and 13 Jbeta primers were used in PCR. The method was immunoSEQ multiplex PCR; TCRdb's version includes in-frame clones alone and lacks a portion of them. The sample has about 140,000 clones, about a tenth seen once. Sequencing input: PBMCs. These receptors all come from a male donor in good health and CMV-seronegative.

There are a few counts of this clone. The V call is TRBV4-1, the J call TRBJ2-2; TRBD2 matches 10 bases. The length of the CDR3 is 17 residues. Germline V CDR1 and CDR2: MGHRA, YSYEKL. V dropped 2 bases and J dropped 5; count of bases not matched to a gene: 8. CDR3 bases: TGCGCCAGCAGCCAATACAGCGGGAGGGCCAAAACCGGGGAGCTGTTTTTT. Residues: CASSQYSGRAKTGELFF.

This clone has a single count. The rearrangement joins TRBV11-2 to TRBJ2-2; D might be TRBD1 (6 bases). Trimming took 5 bases from V and 4 from J, leaving 11 bases between them. The germline gives CDR1 SGHAT, CDR2 FQNNGV. The length of the CDR3 is 14 residues. CDR3 bases: TGTGCCAGCAGCCACCAAGGGGGCACCGGGGAGCTGTTTTTT. This codes for CASSHQGGTGELFF.

This clone was found a few times. The chain carries TRBV28 and TRBJ1-4; TRBD1 aligns across 7 bases. Trimming cost V 4 bases and J 3 bases; bases outside gene matches: 5. The CDR3 runs to 15 residues. Germline loops: CDR1 MDHEN, CDR2 SYDVKM. The CDR3 DNA reads TGTGCCAGCAGTTCAGGGGGTATGGCTAATGAAAAACTGTTTTTT. Its protein product is CASSSGGMANEKLFF.

This chain uses TRBV5-5 with TRBJ2-7; 10 bases fit TRBD1. CDR3 length: 15 amino acids. From germline, CDR1 is SGHKS and CDR2 YYEKEE (reference sequence). J gave up 0 bases and V 2 bases, and 2 bases lay outside the gene matches. CDR3 amino acids: CASSFGTGVSYEQYF. Here the CDR3 DNA reads TGTGCCAGCAGCTTTGGGACAGGGGTCTCCTACGAGCAGTACTTC.

In its sample, this clone was seen a few times. This chain uses TRBV4-3 with TRBJ2-7; TRBD2 agrees at 8 bases. Germline CDR1 LGHNA, CDR2 YSLEER. This CDR3 spans 17 amino acids. The V and J ends lost 0 bases and 4 bases, in that order; junction bases with no gene match: 11. The CDR3 DNA follows: TGCGCCAGCAGCCAAGATAAAGCGGGAGTCAGTCCTTACGAGCAGTACTTC. It codes for CASSQDKAGVSPYEQYF.

This clone was counted between two and nine times. V usage is TRBV29-1 and J usage is TRBJ1-1, with D unresolved. The CDR3 is 11 residues long. V lost 3 bases to trimming and J lost 1 base, with 3 bases between them. Looked up from germline, CDR1 is SQVTM and CDR2 is ANQGSEA. CDR3 amino acids: CSVDWNTEAFF. The CDR3 coding sequence is TGCAGCGTTGACTGGAACACTGAAGCTTTCTTT.

The table lists this clone with a few counts. This chain uses TRBV9 with TRBJ2-1; D uncertain. Germline CDR1 is SGDLS and CDR2 is YYNGEE. V lost 0 bases and J lost 10, with 11 bases in between. The CDR3 loop spans 13 amino acids. CDR3: CASSVDVRHEQFF. The DNA of the CDR3 is TGTGCCAGCAGCGTAGACGTCAGACACGAGCAGTTCTTC.

This clone has a handful of counts. The chain couples TRBV28 to TRBJ1-2; perhaps TRBD1 as D (5 bases). The length of the CDR3 is 13 residues. Germline CDR1 reads MDHEN; CDR2 reads SYDVKM. V lost 3 bases to trimming and J lost 8 bases, with 13 bases between them. The CDR3 DNA sequence: TGTGCCAGCAGTTTTTCAGGGTCAGGAGGCTACACCTTC. Translated: CASSFSGSGGYTF.

The chain joins TRBV27 to TRBJ2-7, with 9 bases identical to TRBD2. The CDR3 is 17 residues long. With 5 bases clipped from V and 2 bases from J, the junction kept 13 bases outside the gene matches. Looked up from germline, CDR1 is MNHEY and CDR2 is SMNVEV (reference sequence). The CDR3 DNA sequence: TGTGCCAGCAGTCTCCACCCCCTGACTAGCGGACCCTACGAGCAGTACTTC. This codes for CASSLHPLTSGPYEQYF.

This clone was observed a handful of times. The chain has TRBV2 and TRBJ2-2; TRBD1 might be the D (6 bases). The CDR3 has 16 residues. CDR1 is SNHLY and CDR2 is FYNNEI in the germline V gene. The V gene lost 4 bases and the J gene lost 4 bases, with 16 bases spanning the gap. In nucleotides, the CDR3 is TGTGCCAGCAGTGTGGTGACAGGAAGGTTCACCGGGGAGCTGTTTTTT. Amino acid sequence: CASSVVTGRFTGELFF.

The chain combines TRBV30 with TRBJ1-5; the D is unclear. The CDR3 consists of 13 residues. V lost 2 bases to trimming and J lost 6 bases, with 11 bases between them. CDR1 GTSNPN and CDR2 SVGIG come from the germline V gene (reference sequence). DNA of the CDR3: TGTGCCTGGAGTCCAGAATTTTCTCAGCCCCAGCATTTT. This translates into CAWSPEFSQPQHF.

V usage is TRBV5-1 and J usage is TRBJ1-4; D gene ambiguous. The CDR3 extends over 13 amino acids. The V end was cut by 1 base, the J end by 10 bases, with 11 bases between. CDR1 is SGHRS, CDR2 YFSETQ, per germline. CDR3 loop: CASSLSWSGKLFF. The CDR3 region has the DNA TGCGCCAGCAGCTTGTCGTGGAGTGGAAAACTGTTTTTT. The whole variable domain, remainder taken from reference TRBV5-1 and TRBJ1-4, is KAGVTQTPRYLIKTRGQQVTLSCSPISGHRSVSWYQQTPGQGLQFLFEYFSETQRNKGNFPGRFSGRQFSNSRSEMNVSTLELGDSALYLCASSLSWSGKLFFGSGTQLSVL.

The CDR3 loop reads CASSKVPGRLNTGELFF. CDR3 sequence (DNA): TGTGCCAGCAGCAAAGTGCCCGGGAGGTTAAACACCGGGGAGCTGTTTTTT. The chain has TRBV21-1 and TRBJ2-2; the listed D gene, TRBD2, was not tested against the DNA. TRBV21-1 represents a pseudogene. This CDR3 comprises 17 residues.